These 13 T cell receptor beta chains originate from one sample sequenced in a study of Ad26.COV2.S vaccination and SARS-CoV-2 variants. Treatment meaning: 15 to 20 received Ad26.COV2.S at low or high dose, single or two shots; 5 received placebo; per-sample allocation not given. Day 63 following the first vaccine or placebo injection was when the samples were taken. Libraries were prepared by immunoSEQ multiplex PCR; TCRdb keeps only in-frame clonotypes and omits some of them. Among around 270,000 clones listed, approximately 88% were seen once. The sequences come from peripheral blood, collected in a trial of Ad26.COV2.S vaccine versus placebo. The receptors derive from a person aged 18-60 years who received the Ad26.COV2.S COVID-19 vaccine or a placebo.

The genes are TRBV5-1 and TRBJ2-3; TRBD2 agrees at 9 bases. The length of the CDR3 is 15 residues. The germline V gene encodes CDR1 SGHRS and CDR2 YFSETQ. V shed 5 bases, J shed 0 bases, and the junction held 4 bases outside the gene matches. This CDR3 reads CASSIAGASTDTQYF. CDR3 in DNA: TGCGCCAGCAGTATAGCGGGGGCTAGCACAGATACGCAGTATTTT.

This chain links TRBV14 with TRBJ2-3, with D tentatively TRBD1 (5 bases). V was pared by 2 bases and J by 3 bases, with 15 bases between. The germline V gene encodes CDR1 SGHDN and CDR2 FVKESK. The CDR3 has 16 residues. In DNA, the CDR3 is TGTGCCAGCAGCCAACTCCGACCCAAGGGGACAGATACGCAGTATTTT. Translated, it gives CASSQLRPKGTDTQYF. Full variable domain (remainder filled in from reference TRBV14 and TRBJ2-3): EAGVTQFPSHSVIEKGQTVTLRCDPISGHDNLYWYRRVMGKEIKFLLHFVKESKQDESGMPNNRFLAERTGGTYSTLKVQPAELEDSGVYFCASSQLRPKGTDTQYFGPGTRLTVL.

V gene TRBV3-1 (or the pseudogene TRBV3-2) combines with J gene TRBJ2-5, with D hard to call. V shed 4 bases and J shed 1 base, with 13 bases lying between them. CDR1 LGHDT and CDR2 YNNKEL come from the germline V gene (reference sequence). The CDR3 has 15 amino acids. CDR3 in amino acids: CASSPPYSGQETQYF. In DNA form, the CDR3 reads TGTGCCAGCAGCCCCCCTTATTCGGGCCAAGAGACCCAGTACTTC.

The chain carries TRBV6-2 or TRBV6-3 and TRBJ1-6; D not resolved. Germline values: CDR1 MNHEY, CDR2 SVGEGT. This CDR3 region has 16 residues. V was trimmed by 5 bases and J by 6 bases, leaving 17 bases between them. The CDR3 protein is CASSRKHRLSNSPLHF. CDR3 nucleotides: TGTGCCAGCAGTCGCAAACACCGCCTGAGTAATTCACCCCTCCACTTT.

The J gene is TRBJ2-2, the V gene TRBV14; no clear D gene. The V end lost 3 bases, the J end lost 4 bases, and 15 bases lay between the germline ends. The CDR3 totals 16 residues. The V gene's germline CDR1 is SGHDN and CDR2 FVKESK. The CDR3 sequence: CASSQASFDLTGELFF. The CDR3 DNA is TGTGCCAGCAGCCAGGCCTCTTTCGACCTCACCGGGGAGCTGTTTTTT. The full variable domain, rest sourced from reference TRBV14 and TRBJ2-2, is EAGVTQFPSHSVIEKGQTVTLRCDPISGHDNLYWYRRVMGKEIKFLLHFVKESKQDESGMPNNRFLAERTGGTYSTLKVQPAELEDSGVYFCASSQASFDLTGELFFGEGSRLTVL.

The CDR3 loop is CASSLFQDYGYTF. In DNA form, the CDR3 reads TGTGCCAGCAGCTTATTTCAGGACTATGGCTACACCTTC. The J gene is TRBJ1-2, the V gene TRBV7-2; D call uncertain. V shed 2 bases and J shed 3 bases, with 7 bases lying between them. Germline CDR1 reads SGHTA; CDR2 reads FQGNSA. The CDR3 length is 13 residues.

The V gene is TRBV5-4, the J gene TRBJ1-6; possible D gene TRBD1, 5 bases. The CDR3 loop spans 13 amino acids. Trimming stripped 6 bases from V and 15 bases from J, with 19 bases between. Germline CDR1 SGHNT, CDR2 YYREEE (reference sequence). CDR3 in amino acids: CASNPVGAPSLHF. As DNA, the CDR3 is TGTGCCAGCAACCCAGTTGGGGCCCCGAGCCTCCACTTT. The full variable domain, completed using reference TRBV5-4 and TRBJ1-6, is ETGVTQSPTHLIKTRGQQVTLRCSSQSGHNTVSWYQQALGQGPQFIFQYYREEENGRGNFPPRFSGLQFPNYSSELNVNALELDDSALYLCASNPVGAPSLHFGNGTRLTVT.

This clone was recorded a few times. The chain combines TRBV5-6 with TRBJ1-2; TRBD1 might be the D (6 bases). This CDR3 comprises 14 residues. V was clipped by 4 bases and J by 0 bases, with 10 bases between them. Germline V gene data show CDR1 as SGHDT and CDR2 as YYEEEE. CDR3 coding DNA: TGTGCCAGCAGCCGTTACAGGGCTAACTATGGCTACACCTTC. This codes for CASSRYRANYGYTF.

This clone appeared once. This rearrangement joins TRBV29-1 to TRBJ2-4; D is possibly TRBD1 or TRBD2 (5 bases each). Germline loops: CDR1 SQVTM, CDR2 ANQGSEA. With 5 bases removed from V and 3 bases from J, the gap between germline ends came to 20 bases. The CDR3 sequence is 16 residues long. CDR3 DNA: TGCAGCGTTCGGGAACAGGCCTTGATAGGCAAAAACATTCAGTACTTC. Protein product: CSVREQALIGKNIQYF.

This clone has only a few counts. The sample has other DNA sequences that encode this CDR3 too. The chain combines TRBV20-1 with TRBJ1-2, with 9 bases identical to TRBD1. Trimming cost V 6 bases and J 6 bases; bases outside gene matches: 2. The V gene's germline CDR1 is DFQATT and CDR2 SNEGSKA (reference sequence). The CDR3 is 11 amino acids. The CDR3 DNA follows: TGCAGTGCAACAGGGGGCGATGGCTACACCTTC. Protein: CSATGGDGYTF.

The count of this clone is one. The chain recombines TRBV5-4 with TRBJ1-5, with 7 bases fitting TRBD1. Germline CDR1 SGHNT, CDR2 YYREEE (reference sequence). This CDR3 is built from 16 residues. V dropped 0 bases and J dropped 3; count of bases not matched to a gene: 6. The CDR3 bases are TGTGCCAGCAGCTTGGGGCCAGGGGGAGTCAATCAGCCCCAGCATTTT. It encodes CASSLGPGGVNQPQHF.

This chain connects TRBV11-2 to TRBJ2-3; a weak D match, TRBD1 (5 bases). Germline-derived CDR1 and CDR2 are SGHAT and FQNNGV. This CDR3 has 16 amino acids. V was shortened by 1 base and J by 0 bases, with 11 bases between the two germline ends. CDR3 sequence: CASSLGQGTSTDTQYF. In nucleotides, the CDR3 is TGTGCCAGCAGCTTAGGGCAGGGCACAAGCACAGATACGCAGTATTTT.

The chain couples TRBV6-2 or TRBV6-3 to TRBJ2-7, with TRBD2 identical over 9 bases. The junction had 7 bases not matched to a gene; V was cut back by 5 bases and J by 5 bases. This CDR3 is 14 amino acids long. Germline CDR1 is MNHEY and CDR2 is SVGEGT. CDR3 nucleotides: TGTGCCAGCAGTAACGTAGCGGGAGTAAACGAGCAGTACGTC. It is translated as CASSNVAGVNEQYV.